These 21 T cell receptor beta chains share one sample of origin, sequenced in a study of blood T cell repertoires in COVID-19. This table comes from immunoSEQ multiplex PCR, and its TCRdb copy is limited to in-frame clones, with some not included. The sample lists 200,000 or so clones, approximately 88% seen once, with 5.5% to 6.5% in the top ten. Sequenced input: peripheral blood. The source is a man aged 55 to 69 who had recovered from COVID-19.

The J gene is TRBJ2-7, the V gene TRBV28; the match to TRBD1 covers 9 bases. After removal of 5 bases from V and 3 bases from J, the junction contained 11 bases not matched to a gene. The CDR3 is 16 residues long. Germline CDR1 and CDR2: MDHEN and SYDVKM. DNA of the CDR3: TGTGCCAGCAGTCCGCGCCGGGGACAGGGAGACTACGAGCAGTACTTC. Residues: CASSPRRGQGDYEQYF.

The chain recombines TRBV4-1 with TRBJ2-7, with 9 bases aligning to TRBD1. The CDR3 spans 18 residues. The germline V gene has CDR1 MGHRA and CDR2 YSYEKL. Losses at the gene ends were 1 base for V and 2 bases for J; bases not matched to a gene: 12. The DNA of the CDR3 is TGCGCCAGCAGCCAAGGATTAGCCGGGACAGGGAGAGCCTACGAGCAGTACTTC. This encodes CASSQGLAGTGRAYEQYF.

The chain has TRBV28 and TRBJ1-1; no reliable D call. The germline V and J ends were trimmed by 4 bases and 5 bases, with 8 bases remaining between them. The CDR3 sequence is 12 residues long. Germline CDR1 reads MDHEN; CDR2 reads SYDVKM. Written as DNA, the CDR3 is TGTGCCAGCAGTTCCCAGTGGACTGAAGCTTTCTTT. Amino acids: CASSSQWTEAFF.

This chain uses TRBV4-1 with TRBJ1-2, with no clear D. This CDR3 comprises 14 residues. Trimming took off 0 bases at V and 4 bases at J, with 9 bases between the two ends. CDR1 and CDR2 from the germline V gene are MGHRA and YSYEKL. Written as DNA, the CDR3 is TGCGCCAGCAGCCAAGATCTAAACGGCTATGGCTACACCTTC. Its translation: CASSQDLNGYGYTF.

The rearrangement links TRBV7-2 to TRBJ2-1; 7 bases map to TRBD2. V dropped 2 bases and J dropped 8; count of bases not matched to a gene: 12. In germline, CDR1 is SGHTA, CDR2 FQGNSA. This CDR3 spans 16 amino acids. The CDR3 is CASSLQGGSLTDEQFF. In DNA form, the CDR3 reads TGTGCCAGCAGCTTACAAGGCGGGAGCCTGACAGATGAGCAGTTCTTC. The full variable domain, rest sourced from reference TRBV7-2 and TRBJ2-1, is GAGVSQSPSNKVTEKGKDVELRCDPISGHTALYWYRQSLGQGLEFLIYFQGNSAPDKSGLPSDRFSAERTGGSVSTLTIQRTQQEDSAVYLCASSLQGGSLTDEQFFGPGTRLTVL.

CDR3 nucleotide sequence: TGCGCCAGCAGCTTCGGGACAGAGAGAGGAGCTTTCTTT. Its translation: CASSFGTERGAFF. The rearrangement joins TRBV5-1 to TRBJ1-1; 7 bases map to TRBD1. Trimming cost V 2 bases and J 10 bases; bases outside gene matches: 8. This CDR3 region has 13 residues. CDR1 is SGHRS and CDR2 is YFSETQ in the germline V gene. The variable domain in full, with the rest retrieved from reference TRBV5-1 and TRBJ1-1, is KAGVTQTPRYLIKTRGQQVTLSCSPISGHRSVSWYQQTPGQGLQFLFEYFSETQRNKGNFPGRFSGRQFSNSRSEMNVSTLELGDSALYLCASSFGTERGAFFGQGTRLTVV.

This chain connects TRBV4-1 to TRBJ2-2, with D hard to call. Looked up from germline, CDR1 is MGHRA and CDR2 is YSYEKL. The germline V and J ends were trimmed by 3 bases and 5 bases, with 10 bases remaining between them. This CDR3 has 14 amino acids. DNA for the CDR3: TGCGCCAGCAGCCATGACGACAATACCGGGGAGCTGTTTTTT. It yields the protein CASSHDDNTGELFF.

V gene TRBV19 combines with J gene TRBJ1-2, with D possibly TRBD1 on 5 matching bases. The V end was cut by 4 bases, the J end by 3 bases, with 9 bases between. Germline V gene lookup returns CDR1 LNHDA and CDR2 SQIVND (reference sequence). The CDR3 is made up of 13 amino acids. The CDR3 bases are TGTGCCAGTAGTACCACAGGTGACTATGGCTACACCTTC. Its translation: CASSTTGDYGYTF.

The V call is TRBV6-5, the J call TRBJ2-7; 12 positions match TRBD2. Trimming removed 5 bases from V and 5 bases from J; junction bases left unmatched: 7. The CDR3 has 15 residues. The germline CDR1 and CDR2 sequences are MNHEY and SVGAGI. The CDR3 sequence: CASSTTSGRFDEQYF. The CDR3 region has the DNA TGTGCCAGCAGTACAACTAGCGGGAGGTTCGACGAGCAGTACTTC.

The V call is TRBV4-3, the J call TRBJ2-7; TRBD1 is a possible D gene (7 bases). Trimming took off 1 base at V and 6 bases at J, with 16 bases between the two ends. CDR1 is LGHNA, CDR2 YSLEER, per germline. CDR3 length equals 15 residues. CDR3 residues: CASSQGAGGTAEQYF. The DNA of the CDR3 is TGCGCCAGCAGCCAAGGGGCAGGGGGGACTGCCGAGCAGTACTTC.

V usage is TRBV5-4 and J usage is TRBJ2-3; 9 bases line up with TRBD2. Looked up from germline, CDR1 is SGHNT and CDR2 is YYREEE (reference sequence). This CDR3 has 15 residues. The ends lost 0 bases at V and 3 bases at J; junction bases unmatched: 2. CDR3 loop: CASSLGGRGTDTQYF. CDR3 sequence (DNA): TGTGCCAGCAGCTTGGGCGGGAGGGGGACAGATACGCAGTATTTT.

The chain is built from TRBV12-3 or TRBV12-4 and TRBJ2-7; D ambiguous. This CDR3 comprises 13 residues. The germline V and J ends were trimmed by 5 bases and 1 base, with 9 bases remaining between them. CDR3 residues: CASSLERSYEQYF. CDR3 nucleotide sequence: TGTGCCAGCAGTCTCGAGCGATCCTACGAGCAGTACTTC.

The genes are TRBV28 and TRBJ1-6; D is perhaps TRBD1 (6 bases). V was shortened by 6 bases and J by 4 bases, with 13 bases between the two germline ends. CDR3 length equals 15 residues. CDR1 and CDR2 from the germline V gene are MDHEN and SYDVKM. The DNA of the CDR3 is TGTGCCAGCAGGGCCGGGACACCGTATAATTCACCCCTCCACTTT. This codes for CASRAGTPYNSPLHF.

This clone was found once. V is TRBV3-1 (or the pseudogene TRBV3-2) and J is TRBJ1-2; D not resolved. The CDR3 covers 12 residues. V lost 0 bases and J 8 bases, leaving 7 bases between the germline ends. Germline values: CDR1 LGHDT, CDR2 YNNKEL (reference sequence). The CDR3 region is CASSQDIRGYTF. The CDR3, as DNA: TGTGCCAGCAGCCAAGACATTCGGGGCTACACCTTC.

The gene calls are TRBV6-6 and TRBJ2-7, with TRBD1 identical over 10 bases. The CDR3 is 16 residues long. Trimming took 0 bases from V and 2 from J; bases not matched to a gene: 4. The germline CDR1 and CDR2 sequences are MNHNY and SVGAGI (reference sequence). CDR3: CASSYSRQGATYEQYF. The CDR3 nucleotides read TGTGCCAGCAGTTACTCGAGACAGGGGGCAACCTACGAGCAGTACTTC.

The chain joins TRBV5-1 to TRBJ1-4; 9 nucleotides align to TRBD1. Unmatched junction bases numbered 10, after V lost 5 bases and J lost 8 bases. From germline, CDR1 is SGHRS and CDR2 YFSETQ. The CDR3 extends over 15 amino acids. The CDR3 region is CASRLEGTGLEKLFF. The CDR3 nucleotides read TGCGCCAGCAGGCTTGAGGGGACAGGGCTCGAAAAACTGTTTTTT. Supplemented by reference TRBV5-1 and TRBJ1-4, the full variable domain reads KAGVTQTPRYLIKTRGQQVTLSCSPISGHRSVSWYQQTPGQGLQFLFEYFSETQRNKGNFPGRFSGRQFSNSRSEMNVSTLELGDSALYLCASRLEGTGLEKLFFGSGTQLSVL.

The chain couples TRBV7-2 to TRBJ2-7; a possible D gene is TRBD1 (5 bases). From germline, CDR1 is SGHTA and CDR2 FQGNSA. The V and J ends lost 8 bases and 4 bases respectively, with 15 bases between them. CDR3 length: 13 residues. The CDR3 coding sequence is TGTGCCAGCTCCTTCTCAGGGCGGTACGAGCAGTACTTC. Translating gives CASSFSGRYEQYF. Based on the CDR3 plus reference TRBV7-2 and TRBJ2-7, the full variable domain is GAGVSQSPSNKVTEKGKDVELRCDPISGHTALYWYRQSLGQGLEFLIYFQGNSAPDKSGLPSDRFSAERTGGSVSTLTIQRTQQEDSAVYLCASSFSGRYEQYFGPGTRLTVT.

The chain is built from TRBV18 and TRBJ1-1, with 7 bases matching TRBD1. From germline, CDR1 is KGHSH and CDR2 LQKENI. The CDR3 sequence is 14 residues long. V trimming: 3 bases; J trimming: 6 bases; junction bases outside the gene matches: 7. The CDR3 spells CASSPTGTAPEAFF. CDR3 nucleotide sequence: TGTGCCAGCTCACCTACAGGGACAGCCCCTGAAGCTTTCTTT. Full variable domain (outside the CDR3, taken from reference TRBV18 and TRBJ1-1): NAGVMQNPRHLVRRRGQEARLRCSPMKGHSHVYWYRQLPEEGLKFMVYLQKENIIDESGMPKERFSAEFPKEGPSILRIQQVVRGDSAAYFCASSPTGTAPEAFFGQGTRLTVV.

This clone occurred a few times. CDR3 in DNA: TGTGCCAGCAGTTTTAAAGGCAAGGCCCCTTCGGGCGAGCAGTACTTC. The encoded protein is CASSFKGKAPSGEQYF. This chain links TRBV27 with TRBJ2-7; D unclear. V shed 3 bases and J shed 6 bases, with 21 bases lying between them. This CDR3 contains 16 residues. Per the germline V gene, CDR1 is MNHEY and CDR2 is SMNVEV (reference sequence).

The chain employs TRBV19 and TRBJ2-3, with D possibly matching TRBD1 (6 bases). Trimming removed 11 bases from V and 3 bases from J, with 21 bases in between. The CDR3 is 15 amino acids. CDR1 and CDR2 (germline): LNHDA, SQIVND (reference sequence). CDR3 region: CASKQQGYRTDTQYF. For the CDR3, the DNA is TGTGCCTCCAAACAACAGGGTTATCGGACAGATACGCAGTATTTT.

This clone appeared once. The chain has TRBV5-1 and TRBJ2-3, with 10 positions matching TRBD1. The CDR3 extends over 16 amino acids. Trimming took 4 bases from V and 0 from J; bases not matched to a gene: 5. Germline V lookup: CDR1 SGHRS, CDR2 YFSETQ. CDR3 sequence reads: CASSTGQGISTDTQYF. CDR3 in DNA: TGCGCCAGCAGCACGGGACAGGGGATCAGCACAGATACGCAGTATTTT. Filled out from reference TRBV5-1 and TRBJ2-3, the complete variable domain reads KAGVTQTPRYLIKTRGQQVTLSCSPISGHRSVSWYQQTPGQGLQFLFEYFSETQRNKGNFPGRFSGRQFSNSRSEMNVSTLELGDSALYLCASSTGQGISTDTQYFGPGTRLTVL.